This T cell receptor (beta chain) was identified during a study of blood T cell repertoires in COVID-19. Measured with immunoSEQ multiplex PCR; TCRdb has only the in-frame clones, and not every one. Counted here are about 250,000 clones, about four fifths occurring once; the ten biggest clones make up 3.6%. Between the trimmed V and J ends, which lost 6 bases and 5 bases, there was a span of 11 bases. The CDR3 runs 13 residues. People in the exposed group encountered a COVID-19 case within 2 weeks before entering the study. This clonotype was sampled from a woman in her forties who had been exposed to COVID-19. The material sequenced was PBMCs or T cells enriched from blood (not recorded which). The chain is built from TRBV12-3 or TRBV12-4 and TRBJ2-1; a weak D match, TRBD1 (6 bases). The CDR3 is CASSYAGDNEQFF. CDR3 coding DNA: TGTGCCAGCAGCTACGCAGGGGACAATGAGCAGTTCTTC.